This T cell receptor beta chain is drawn from a study of blood T cell repertoires in COVID-19. Across the study: The United States, Italy and Spain supplied acute and convalescent COVID-19 samples. T cells, B-cell-depleted T cells, or PBMCs supplied cDNA or gDNA.

This clone was picked up a small number of times. Original methodology: Scientists estimated how many nucleated cells there were by amplifying reference gene primers. The assay was immunoSEQ multiplex PCR, and TCRdb's table has in-frame clones only and misses some. For V, J and clone size, that table is used; D and trimming come from the DNA. In the table there are fewer than 150,000 clones, 60% to 85% of which are singletons. The CDR3 runs to 15 residues. Germline V gene data show CDR1 as SGHNT and CDR2 as YYREEE (reference sequence). With 2 bases removed from V and 3 bases from J, the gap between germline ends came to 14 bases.

The gene calls are TRBV5-4 and TRBJ1-1; a weak D match, TRBD1 (6 bases). The origin of this receptor is a man between 65 and 85 years old with acute or convalescent COVID-19. The specimen was peripheral blood. The chain's CDR3 is CASSFFFAGDTEAFF. CDR3 nucleotides: TGTGCCAGCAGCTTTTTTTTTGCAGGGGACACTGAAGCTTTCTTT.